This T cell receptor (beta chain) is from a study of blood T cell repertoires in COVID-19. Overall study: Whether acute or convalescent, the COVID-19 samples came from the United States, Italy and Spain. The analysed material was cDNA or gDNA that came from T cells, B-cell-depleted T cells, or PBMCs.

In this sample, this clone turned up once. The table came from immunoSEQ multiplex PCR; TCRdb's copy has only in-frame clones and leaves some out. In the table there are about 110,000 clones, approximately 83% of which are singletons. Source material: peripheral blood. This sequence originates from a man aged 45-65 years with acute or convalescent COVID-19.

CDR3 in amino acids: CASSQGYRQGNTEAFF. The CDR3 DNA is TGTGCCAGCTCCCAGGGCTACAGGCAGGGGAACACTGAAGCTTTCTTT. This rearrangement joins TRBV18 to TRBJ1-1; TRBD1 might be the D (5 bases). The CDR3 has 16 amino acids. The V gene lost 6 bases and the J gene lost 1 base, with 18 bases spanning the gap. CDR1 and CDR2 from the germline V gene are KGHSH and LQKENI.